This T cell receptor beta chain was observed in a study of blood T cell repertoires in COVID-19. Study-level information: Sites in the United States, Italy and Spain provided acute and convalescent COVID-19 samples. PBMCs, B-cell-depleted T cells, or T cells provided the cDNA or gDNA that made up the material.

Original data processing: Amplification of reference gene primers provided the estimated nucleated cell counts. Profiled with immunoSEQ multiplex PCR; TCRdb holds only in-frame clones, not every one. The V and J calls and clone size are taken from that table; D and trimming were inferred from the DNA. The data contain roughly 250,000 clones, more than 60% of them singletons. CDR1 is KGHSH, CDR2 LQKENI, per germline. V dropped 3 bases and J dropped 7; count of bases not matched to a gene: 5. The CDR3 spans 13 residues. The chain is built from TRBV18 and TRBJ2-7; 8 bases align to TRBD2. Sequenced: peripheral blood. This receptor was obtained from a woman in her forties with active or convalescent COVID-19. The CDR3 bases are TGTGCCAGCTCACCGGACTCGGGAGGGGAGCAGTACTTC. Translation gives CASSPDSGGEQYF.